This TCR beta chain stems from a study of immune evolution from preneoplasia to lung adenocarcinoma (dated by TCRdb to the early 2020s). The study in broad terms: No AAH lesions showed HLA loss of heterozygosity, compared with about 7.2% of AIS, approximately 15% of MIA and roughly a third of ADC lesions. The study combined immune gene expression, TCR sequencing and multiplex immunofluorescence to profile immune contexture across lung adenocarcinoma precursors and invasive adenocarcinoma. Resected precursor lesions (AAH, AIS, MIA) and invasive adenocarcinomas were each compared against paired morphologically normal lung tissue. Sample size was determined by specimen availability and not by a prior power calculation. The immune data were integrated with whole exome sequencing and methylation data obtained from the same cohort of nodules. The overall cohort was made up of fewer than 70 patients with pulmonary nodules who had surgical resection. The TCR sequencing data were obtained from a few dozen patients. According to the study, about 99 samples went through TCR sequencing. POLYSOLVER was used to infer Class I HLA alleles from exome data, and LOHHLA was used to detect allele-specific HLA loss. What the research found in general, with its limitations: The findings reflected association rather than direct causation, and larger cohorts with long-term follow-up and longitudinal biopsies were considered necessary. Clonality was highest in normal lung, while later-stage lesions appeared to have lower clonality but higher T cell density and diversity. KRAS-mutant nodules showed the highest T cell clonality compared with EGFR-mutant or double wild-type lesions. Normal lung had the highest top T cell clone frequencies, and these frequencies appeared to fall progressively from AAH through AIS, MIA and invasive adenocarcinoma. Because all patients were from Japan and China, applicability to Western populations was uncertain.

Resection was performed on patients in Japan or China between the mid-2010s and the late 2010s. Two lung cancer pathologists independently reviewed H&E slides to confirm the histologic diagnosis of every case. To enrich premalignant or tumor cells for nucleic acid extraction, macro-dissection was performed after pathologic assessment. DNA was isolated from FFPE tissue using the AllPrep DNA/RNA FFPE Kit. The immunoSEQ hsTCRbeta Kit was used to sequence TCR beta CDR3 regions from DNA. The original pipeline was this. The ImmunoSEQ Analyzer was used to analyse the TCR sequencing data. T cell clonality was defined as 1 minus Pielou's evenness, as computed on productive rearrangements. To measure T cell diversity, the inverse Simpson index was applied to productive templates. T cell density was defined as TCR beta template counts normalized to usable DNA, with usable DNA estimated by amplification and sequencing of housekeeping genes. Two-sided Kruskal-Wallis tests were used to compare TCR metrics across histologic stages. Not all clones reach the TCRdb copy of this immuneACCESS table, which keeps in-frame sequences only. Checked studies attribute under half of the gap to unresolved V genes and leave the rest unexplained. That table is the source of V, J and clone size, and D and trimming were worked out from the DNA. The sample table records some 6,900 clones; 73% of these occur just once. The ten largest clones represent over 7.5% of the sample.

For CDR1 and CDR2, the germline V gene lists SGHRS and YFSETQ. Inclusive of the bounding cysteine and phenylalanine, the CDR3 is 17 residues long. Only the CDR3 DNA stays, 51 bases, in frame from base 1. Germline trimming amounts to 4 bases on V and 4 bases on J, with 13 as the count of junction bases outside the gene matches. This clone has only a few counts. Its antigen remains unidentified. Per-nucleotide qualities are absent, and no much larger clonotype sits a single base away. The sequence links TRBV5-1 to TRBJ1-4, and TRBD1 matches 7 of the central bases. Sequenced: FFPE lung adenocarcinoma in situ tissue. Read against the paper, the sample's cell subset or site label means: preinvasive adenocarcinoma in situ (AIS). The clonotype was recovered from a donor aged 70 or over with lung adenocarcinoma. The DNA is TGCGCCAGCAGCCGAGCGGGAGACAGGGCAAGTAATGAAAAACTGTTTTTT. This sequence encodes CASSRAGDRASNEKLFF.